Listed below are T cell receptor beta chains from one sample, sequenced in a study of cytomegalovirus exposure and HLA in healthy donors. The repertoire was sequenced with immunoSEQ multiplex PCR; TCRdb's copy has only in-frame clones and lacks some. The profile shows some 140,000 clones, 70% to 90% of them singletons. Specimen: PBMCs. The receptor source for this set is a woman aged 35 to 49 in good health and CMV-seropositive. Each CDR3 is given with its conserved first and last residue. The order of the fields is D gene, V gene, CDR3 length, clone size, J gene, CDR3 protein, CDR3 DNA. D genes are given only for firm matches. A row's size may be missing; if present it is once, few, many or a size class.

TRBD1	TRBV18	15	NA	TRBJ2-2	CASSPGTGTTGELFF	TGTGCCAGCTCACCAGGGACAGGGACCACCGGGGAGCTGTTTTTT
TRBD2	TRBV9	16	NA	TRBJ2-2	CASSVLAGGGTGELFF	TGTGCCAGCAGCGTATTAGCGGGAGGGGGCACCGGGGAGCTGTTTTTT
NA	TRBV9	13	NA	TRBJ1-2	CASSVGEVQGYTF	TGTGCCAGCAGCGTAGGTGAGGTCCAAGGCTACACCTTC
TRBD2	TRBV5-1	16	once	TRBJ2-2	CASSTPREWYTGELFF	TGCGCCAGCAGCACCCCGCGGGAGTGGTACACCGGGGAGCTGTTTTTT
TRBD2	TRBV5-1	16	NA	TRBJ2-7	CASSRDRSSGSYEQYF	TGCGCCAGCAGCAGGGACCGGTCTAGCGGTTCCTACGAGCAGTACTTC
TRBD2	TRBV10-3	15	NA	TRBJ2-1	CAISDGTSDYNEQFF	TGTGCCATCAGTGACGGGACTAGCGACTACAATGAGCAGTTCTTC
NA	TRBV18	14	NA	TRBJ1-1	CASSPVGGSTEAFF	TGTGCCAGCTCACCAGTCGGAGGGAGTACTGAAGCTTTCTTT
TRBD1	TRBV2	13	few	TRBJ1-4	CASSRGQNEKLFF	TGTGCCAGCAGTAGGGGGCAGAATGAAAAACTGTTTTTT
NA	TRBV27	12	NA	TRBJ2-5	CASSLQQETQYF	TGTGCCAGCAGTTTACAGCAAGAGACCCAGTACTTC
NA	TRBV27	12	once	TRBJ2-3	CASSFPSDTQYF	TGTGCCAGCAGTTTCCCCTCGGATACGCAGTATTTT
TRBD1	TRBV10-3	14	NA	TRBJ1-1	CAISESQGVTEAFF	TGTGCCATCAGTGAGAGCCAGGGGGTCACTGAAGCTTTCTTT
NA	TRBV7-8	16	NA	TRBJ2-1	CASSLGRFGSYNEQFF	TGTGCCAGCAGCTTAGGTCGGTTTGGGAGTTACAATGAGCAGTTCTTC
TRBD1	TRBV19	14	few	TRBJ1-2	CASSLDRGSYGYTF	TGTGCCAGTAGCTTGGACAGGGGATCCTATGGCTACACCTTC
NA	TRBV5-4	14	NA	TRBJ2-1	CASSLEDSYNEQFF	TGTGCCAGCAGCTTGGAGGACAGCTACAATGAGCAGTTCTTC
NA	TRBV19	15	NA	TRBJ1-2	CASSSLALGDYGYTF	TGTGCCAGTAGTTCTCTGGCCCTGGGCGACTATGGCTACACCTTC
NA	TRBV18	17	NA	TRBJ2-1	CASSSVTGPTTYNEQFF	TGTGCCAGCTCATCTGTAACAGGGCCAACAACCTACAATGAGCAGTTCTTC
TRBD2	TRBV2	15	NA	TRBJ2-7	CASSGDTSGSYEQYF	TGTGCCAGCAGTGGGGACACTAGCGGGAGTTACGAGCAGTACTTC
NA	TRBV7-2	15	NA	TRBJ1-4	CASSAGRGAREKLFF	TGTGCCAGCAGCGCCGGGAGGGGGGCGCGGGAAAAACTGTTTTTT
TRBD2	TRBV5-1	18	once	TRBJ2-7	CASSLASSGRVPGYEQYF	TGCGCCAGCAGCTTGGCCTCCAGCGGGAGAGTTCCAGGGTACGAGCAGTACTTC
TRBD1	TRBV18	15	NA	TRBJ1-1	CASSRPGQGRTEAFF	TGTGCCAGCTCACGGCCGGGACAGGGGAGGACTGAAGCTTTCTTT
TRBD2	TRBV9	17	once	TRBJ2-3	CASSPWTSGRRTDTQYF	TGTGCCAGCAGCCCGTGGACTAGCGGGAGGCGGACAGATACGCAGTATTTT
TRBD1	TRBV19	12	NA	TRBJ2-2	CASRRQGGELFF	TGTGCCAGTAGAAGACAGGGCGGGGAGCTGTTTTTT
NA	TRBV27	13	NA	TRBJ2-3	CASSYRVTDTQYF	TGTGCCAGCAGTTACAGGGTCACAGATACGCAGTATTTT
NA	TRBV18	16	NA	TRBJ1-4	CASSPDILAPNEKLFF	TGTGCCAGCTCACCGGATATATTAGCACCTAATGAAAAACTGTTTTTT
NA	TRBV18	17	NA	TRBJ1-5	CASSPPFPGGSNQPQHF	TGTGCCAGCTCACCACCTTTCCCGGGGGGCAGCAATCAGCCCCAGCATTTT
NA	TRBV30	12	NA	TRBJ1-2	CAWSVRGSGYTF	TGTGCCTGGAGTGTACGAGGCAGTGGCTACACCTTC
NA	TRBV19	15	NA	TRBJ1-1	CATKGGAGGRAEAFF	TGTGCCACCAAAGGTGGGGCAGGCGGAAGGGCTGAAGCTTTCTTT
NA	TRBV5-1	17	once	TRBJ1-4	CASSLGQGGGLYEKLFF	TGCGCCAGCAGCTTGGGACAAGGCGGGGGACTTTATGAAAAACTGTTTTTT
NA	TRBV7-6	18	few	TRBJ2-7	CASSLSPRLVGLASEQYF	TGTGCCAGCAGCTTAAGTCCCCGCCTGGTCGGGCTAGCGAGCGAGCAGTACTTC
NA	TRBV19	14	once	TRBJ2-3	CASSSQGITDTQYF	TGTGCCAGTAGTAGCCAGGGCATCACAGATACGCAGTATTTT
TRBD2	TRBV5-1	14	NA	TRBJ2-1	CASSLTGGPSEQFF	TGCGCCAGCAGCTTGACGGGAGGGCCAAGTGAGCAGTTCTTC
NA	TRBV11-2	18	NA	TRBJ1-4	CASSPNPVARDTNEKLFF	TGTGCCAGCAGCCCTAACCCGGTGGCCAGGGATACTAATGAAAAACTGTTTTTT
NA	TRBV7-8	12	NA	TRBJ1-1	CASSPGRGVAFF	TGTGCCAGCAGCCCGGGGAGGGGTGTAGCTTTCTTT